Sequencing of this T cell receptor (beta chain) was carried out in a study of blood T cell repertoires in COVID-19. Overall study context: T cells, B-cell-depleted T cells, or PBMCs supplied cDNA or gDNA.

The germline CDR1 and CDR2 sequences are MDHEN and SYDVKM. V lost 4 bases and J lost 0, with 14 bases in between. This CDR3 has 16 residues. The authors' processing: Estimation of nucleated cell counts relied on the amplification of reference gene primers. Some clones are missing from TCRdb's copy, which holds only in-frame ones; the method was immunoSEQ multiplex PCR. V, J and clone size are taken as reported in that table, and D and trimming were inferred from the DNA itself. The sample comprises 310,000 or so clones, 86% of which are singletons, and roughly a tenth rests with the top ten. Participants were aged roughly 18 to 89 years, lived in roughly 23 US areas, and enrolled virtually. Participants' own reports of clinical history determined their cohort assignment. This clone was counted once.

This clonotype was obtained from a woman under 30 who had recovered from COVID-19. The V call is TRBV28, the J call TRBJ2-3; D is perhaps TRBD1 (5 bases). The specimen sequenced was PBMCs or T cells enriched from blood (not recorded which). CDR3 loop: CASSYTGASSTDTQYF. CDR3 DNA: TGTGCCAGCAGTTATACAGGTGCCTCTAGCACAGATACGCAGTATTTT.